The rows below give T cell receptor beta chains drawn from one sample of a study of blood T cell repertoires in COVID-19. Clones were sequenced by immunoSEQ multiplex PCR, and TCRdb holds only the in-frame ones, with some missing. The repertoire holds about 190,000 clones, about three quarters seen once, with roughly 10% in the top ten. The sample comprised peripheral blood. These receptors all stem from a woman older than 75 with COVID-19, enrolled during active disease. Both conserved end residues are part of each CDR3. D genes are given only for firm matches. Clone size is shown for a subset of rows, as once, few, many or a class of expanded clone.

-	-	TRBV21-1	TRBJ1-1	CASSKGIAGEAFF	TGTGCCAGCAGCAAGGGTATTGCAGGGGAAGCTTTCTTT
-	-	TRBV2	TRBJ2-2	CASSRQIATGELFF	TGTGCCAGCAGTCGACAGATCGCCACCGGGGAGCTGTTTTTT
-	TRBD1	TRBV7-2	TRBJ2-7	CASSPRTGLHEQYF	TGTGCCAGCAGCCCCCGGACAGGGCTGCACGAGCAGTACTTC
-	-	TRBV7-2	TRBJ1-5	CASSLDPNQPQHF	TGTGCCAGCAGCTTAGATCCGAATCAGCCCCAGCATTTT
-	-	TRBV11-2	TRBJ2-7	CASSFSTVYEQYF	TGTGCCAGCAGCTTCTCGACAGTCTACGAGCAGTACTTC
-	TRBD1	TRBV10-3	TRBJ1-2	CAIRGRGTGGYTF	TGTGCCATCAGGGGCAGGGGGACGGGAGGCTACACCTTC
-	-	TRBV5-6	TRBJ2-3	CASSLLASSTDTQYF	TGTGCCAGCAGCCTTCTAGCGTCGAGCACAGATACGCAGTATTTT
-	-	TRBV5-1	TRBJ2-7	CASSLDGPRGYEQYF	TGCGCCAGCAGCTTGGACGGCCCCCGAGGGTACGAGCAGTACTTC
many	-	TRBV6-5	TRBJ1-2	CASNKQGGNYGYTF	TGTGCCAGCAACAAACAGGGAGGGAACTATGGCTACACCTTC
-	TRBD1	TRBV7-9	TRBJ2-7	CASSLEDRGAYEQYF	TGTGCCAGCAGCTTAGAGGACAGGGGGGCCTACGAGCAGTACTTC
-	-	TRBV7-2	TRBJ2-7	CASSLDASSYEQYF	TGTGCCAGCAGCTTAGACGCTAGCTCCTACGAGCAGTACTTC
-	TRBD2	TRBV5-1	TRBJ2-3	CASSLAVSGRAISDTQYF	TGCGCCAGCAGCTTGGCGGTTAGCGGGAGGGCCATTTCCGATACGCAGTATTTT
-	TRBD1	TRBV19	TRBJ2-1	CASSPTGGSRGEQFF	TGTGCCAGTAGTCCGACAGGGGGTAGTAGGGGTGAGCAGTTCTTC
-	TRBD2	TRBV4-2	TRBJ2-1	CASSRSPGLATIHYNEQFF	TGTGCCAGCAGCCGGAGTCCGGGACTAGCGACAATCCACTACAATGAGCAGTTCTTC
few	TRBD2	TRBV4-2	TRBJ2-5	CASSQDQYGGGAEETQYF	TGTGCCAGCAGCCAAGATCAGTATGGCGGGGGGGCAGAAGAGACCCAGTACTTC
-	-	TRBV11-2	TRBJ2-4	CASSLDRQDLAKNIQYF	TGTGCCAGCAGCTTAGACCGACAGGATCTAGCCAAAAACATTCAGTACTTC
many	TRBD1	TRBV5-4	TRBJ2-7	CASSRRTGGDYEQYF	TGTGCCAGCAGCCGGCGGACAGGGGGCGACTACGAGCAGTACTTC
few	TRBD2	TRBV2	TRBJ2-5	CASRGLAGYQETQYF	TGTGCCAGCAGGGGACTAGCGGGGTACCAAGAGACCCAGTACTTC
-	TRBD1	TRBV5-1	TRBJ1-4	CASSKGQHHEKLFF	TGCGCCAGCAGCAAGGGACAGCACCACGAAAAACTGTTTTTT
-	TRBD2	TRBV2	TRBJ2-1	CASRGLAGVGEQFF	TGTGCCAGCAGGGGGCTAGCGGGAGTAGGAGAGCAGTTCTTC
-	-	TRBV28	TRBJ1-2	CASRTVNYGYTF	TGTGCCAGCCGGACAGTTAACTATGGCTACACCTTC
-	TRBD1	TRBV28	TRBJ2-1	CASRQGARVPYNEQFF	TGTGCCAGCAGACAGGGGGCGAGAGTCCCCTACAATGAGCAGTTCTTC
few	TRBD2	TRBV4-2	TRBJ2-2	CASSPLERGGGIRNTGELFF	TGTGCCAGCAGCCCTCTGGAGCGGGGGGGCGGAATTCGTAACACCGGGGAGCTGTTTTTT
few	TRBD1	TRBV27	TRBJ2-6	CASSFWTGGPGANVLTF	TGTGCCAGCAGTTTTTGGACAGGGGGTCCTGGGGCCAACGTCCTGACTTTC
-	TRBD1	TRBV3-1/TRBV3-2	TRBJ2-1	CASSDGTGSYNEQFF	TGTGCCAGCAGCGACGGGACAGGGTCCTACAATGAGCAGTTCTTC
-	-	TRBV18	TRBJ1-3	CASSPEGGGNTIYF	TGTGCCAGCTCACCTGAGGGAGGTGGAAACACCATATATTTT
-	TRBD1	TRBV27	TRBJ2-5	CASSSNWDRETQYF	TGTGCCAGCAGTTCTAATTGGGACAGAGAGACCCAGTACTTC
-	-	TRBV29-1	TRBJ1-2	CSVDRQGGYTF	TGCAGCGTTGATAGGCAGGGTGGCTACACCTTC
-	TRBD1	TRBV6-6	TRBJ1-4	CASVTGTGGEKLFF	TGTGCCAGCGTCACCGGGACAGGGGGAGAAAAACTGTTTTTT
-	-	TRBV4-3	TRBJ1-4	CASSQDWARGAGVAGEKLFF	TGCGCCAGCAGCCAAGATTGGGCCAGGGGAGCTGGGGTTGCGGGTGAAAAACTGTTTTTT
-	-	TRBV6-1	TRBJ1-6	CASSDTVRSPLHF	TGTGCCAGCAGTGATACCGTGAGGTCACCCCTCCACTTT
-	-	TRBV2	TRBJ2-5	CASNRRTEGPRETQYF	TGTGCCAGCAACCGCCGGACGGAGGGACCGAGGGAGACCCAGTACTTC
-	TRBD1	TRBV5-6	TRBJ1-1	CASSLVSAGGVAEAFF	TGTGCCAGCAGCTTGGTATCGGCAGGGGGCGTCGCTGAAGCTTTCTTT
-	-	TRBV4-1	TRBJ2-1	CASSQWTLTYNEQFF	TGCGCCAGCAGCCAATGGACTCTTACCTACAATGAGCAGTTCTTC
-	-	TRBV2	TRBJ1-5	CASSDGRPPNQPQHF	TGTGCCAGCAGTGACGGCAGGCCACCCAATCAGCCCCAGCATTTT
-	TRBD2	TRBV18	TRBJ2-3	CASSPRAGGTDTQYF	TGTGCCAGCTCACCACGAGCGGGGGGCACAGATACGCAGTATTTT
-	TRBD2	TRBV5-5	TRBJ2-1	CASSWERDGGQFF	TGTGCCAGCAGCTGGGAGCGGGACGGGGGGCAGTTCTTC
-	-	TRBV2	TRBJ1-3	CASRDTWPSDNTIYF	TGTGCCAGCAGGGACACCTGGCCCTCTGACAACACCATATATTTT
-	-	TRBV27	TRBJ1-6	CASSLNGGHSPLHF	TGTGCCAGCAGTTTGAACGGCGGGCATTCACCCCTCCACTTT
-	-	TRBV2	TRBJ2-1	CASTTSSYNEQFF	TGTGCCAGCACAACTAGCTCCTACAATGAGCAGTTCTTC
-	-	TRBV28	TRBJ2-5	CASSLDSHLQETQYF	TGTGCCAGCAGTTTAGACAGCCATTTACAAGAGACCCAGTACTTC
-	-	TRBV30	TRBJ1-6	CAWSPQVNSPLHF	TGTGCCTGGAGTCCCCAGGTTAATTCACCCCTCCACTTT
-	-	TRBV15	TRBJ1-2	CATSRDGTGFNYGYTF	TGTGCCACCAGCAGAGATGGTACAGGGTTTAACTATGGCTACACCTTC
-	TRBD2	TRBV6-2/TRBV6-3	TRBJ2-1	CASSSPGTSGRNEQFF	TGTGCCAGCAGTTCCCCCGGGACTAGCGGGAGAAATGAGCAGTTCTTC
-	TRBD1	TRBV6-1	TRBJ1-4	CASSDKVGQGIAKLFF	TGTGCCAGCAGTGACAAAGTAGGACAGGGGATCGCAAAACTGTTTTTT